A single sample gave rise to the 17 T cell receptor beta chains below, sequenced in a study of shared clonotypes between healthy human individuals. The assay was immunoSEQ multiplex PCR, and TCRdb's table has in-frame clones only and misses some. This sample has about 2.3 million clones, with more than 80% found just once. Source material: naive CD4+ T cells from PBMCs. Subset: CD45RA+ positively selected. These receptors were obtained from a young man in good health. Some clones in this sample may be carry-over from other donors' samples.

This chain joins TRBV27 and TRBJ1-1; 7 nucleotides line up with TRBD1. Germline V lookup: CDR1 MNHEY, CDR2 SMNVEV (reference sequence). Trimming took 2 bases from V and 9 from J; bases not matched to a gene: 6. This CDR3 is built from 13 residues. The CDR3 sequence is CASSLDVRGKAFF. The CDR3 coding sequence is TGTGCCAGCAGTTTAGATGTCAGGGGGAAAGCTTTCTTT.

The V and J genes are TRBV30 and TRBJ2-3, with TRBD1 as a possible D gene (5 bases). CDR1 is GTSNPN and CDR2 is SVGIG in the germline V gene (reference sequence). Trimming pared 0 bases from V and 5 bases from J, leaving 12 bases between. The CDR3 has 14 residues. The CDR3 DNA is TGTGCCTGGAGTGTACTTGGCAGGGTAGATACGCAGTATTTT. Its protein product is CAWSVLGRVDTQYF.

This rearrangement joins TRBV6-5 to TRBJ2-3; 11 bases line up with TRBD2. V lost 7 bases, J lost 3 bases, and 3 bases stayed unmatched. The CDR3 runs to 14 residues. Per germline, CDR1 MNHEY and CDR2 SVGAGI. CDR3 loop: CASKGLAVTDTQYF. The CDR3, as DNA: TGTGCCAGCAAGGGACTAGCGGTGACAGATACGCAGTATTTT.

CDR3 sequence reads: CASRGGQLGPQHF. CDR3 bases: TGTGCCAGCAGGGGGGGGCAGCTCGGACCCCAGCATTTT. The chain joins TRBV7-9 to TRBJ1-5; possibly TRBD1 for D (6 bases). Per germline, CDR1 SEHNR and CDR2 FQNEAQ (reference sequence). V was shortened by 6 bases and J by 10 bases, with 16 bases between the two germline ends. There are 13 residues in the CDR3. Full variable domain (remainder filled in from reference TRBV7-9 and TRBJ1-5): DTGVSQNPRHKITKRGQNVTFRCDPISEHNRLYWYRQTLGQGPEFLTYFQNEAQLEKSRLLSDRFSAERPKGSFSTLEIQRTEQGDSAMYLCASRGGQLGPQHFGDGTRLSIL.

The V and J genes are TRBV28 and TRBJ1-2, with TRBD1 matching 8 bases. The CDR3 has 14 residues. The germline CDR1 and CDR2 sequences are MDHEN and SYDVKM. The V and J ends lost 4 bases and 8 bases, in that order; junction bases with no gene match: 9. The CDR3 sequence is CASSSGQGGVGYTF. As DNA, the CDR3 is TGTGCCAGCAGTTCTGGACAGGGTGGTGTAGGCTACACCTTC.

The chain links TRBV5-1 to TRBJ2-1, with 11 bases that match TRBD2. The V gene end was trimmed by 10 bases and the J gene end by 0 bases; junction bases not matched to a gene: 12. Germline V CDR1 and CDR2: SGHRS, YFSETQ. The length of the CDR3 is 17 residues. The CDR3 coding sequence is TGCGCCTGGCCGGGTACTAGCGGGAGAATCTCCTACAATGAGCAGTTCTTC. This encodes CAWPGTSGRISYNEQFF.

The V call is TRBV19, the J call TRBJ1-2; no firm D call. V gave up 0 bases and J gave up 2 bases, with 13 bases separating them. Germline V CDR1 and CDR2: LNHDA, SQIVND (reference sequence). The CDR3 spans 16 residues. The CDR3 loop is CASSIERRGSNYGYTF. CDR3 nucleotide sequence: TGTGCCAGTAGTATAGAGCGCCGGGGATCGAACTATGGCTACACCTTC.

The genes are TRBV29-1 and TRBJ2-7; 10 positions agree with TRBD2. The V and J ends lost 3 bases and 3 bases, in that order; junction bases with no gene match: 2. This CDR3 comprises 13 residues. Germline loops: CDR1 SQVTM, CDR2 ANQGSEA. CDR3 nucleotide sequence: TGCAGCGTTGATAGCGGGAGGAACTACGAGCAGTACTTC. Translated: CSVDSGRNYEQYF.

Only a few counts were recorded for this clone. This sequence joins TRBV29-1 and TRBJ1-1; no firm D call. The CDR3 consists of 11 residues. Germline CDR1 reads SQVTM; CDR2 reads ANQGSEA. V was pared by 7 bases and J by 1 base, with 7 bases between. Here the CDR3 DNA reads TGCAGCGCATGGCAGAACACTGAAGCTTTCTTT. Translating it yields CSAWQNTEAFF.

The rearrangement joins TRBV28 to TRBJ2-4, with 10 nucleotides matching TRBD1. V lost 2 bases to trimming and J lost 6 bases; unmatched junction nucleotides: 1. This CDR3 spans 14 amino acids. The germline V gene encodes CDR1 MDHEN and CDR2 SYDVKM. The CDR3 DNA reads TGTGCCAGCAGTTTAGGGACAGGGGCAAACATTCAGTACTTC. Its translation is CASSLGTGANIQYF.

CDR3 in DNA: TGTGCTAGTCTCCGCGGGAGGGACACAGATACGCAGTATTTT. Its translation is CASLRGRDTDTQYF. The rearrangement uses TRBV12-5 and TRBJ2-3; 9 nucleotides align to TRBD2. The CDR3 runs 14 residues. CDR1 is LGHNT, CDR2 FRNRAP, per germline. The V and J ends lost 8 bases and 2 bases, in that order; junction bases with no gene match: 5.

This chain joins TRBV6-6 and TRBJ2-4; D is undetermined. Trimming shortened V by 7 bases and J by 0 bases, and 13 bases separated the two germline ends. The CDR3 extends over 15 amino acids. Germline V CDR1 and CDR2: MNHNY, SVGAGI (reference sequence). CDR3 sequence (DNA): TGTGCCAGCACCCCGGATGCGCTAGCCAAAAACATTCAGTACTTC. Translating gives CASTPDALAKNIQYF.

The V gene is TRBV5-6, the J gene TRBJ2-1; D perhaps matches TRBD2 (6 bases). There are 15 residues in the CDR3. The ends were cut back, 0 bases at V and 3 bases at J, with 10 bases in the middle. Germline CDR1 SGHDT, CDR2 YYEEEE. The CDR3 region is CASSLGLANYNEQFF. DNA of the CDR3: TGTGCCAGCAGCTTGGGCCTAGCGAACTACAATGAGCAGTTCTTC.

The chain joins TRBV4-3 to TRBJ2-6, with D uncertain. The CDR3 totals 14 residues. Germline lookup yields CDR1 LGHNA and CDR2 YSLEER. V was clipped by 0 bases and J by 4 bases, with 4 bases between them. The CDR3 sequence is CASSQEPGANVLTF. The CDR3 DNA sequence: TGCGCCAGCAGCCAAGAGCCCGGGGCCAACGTCCTGACTTTC.

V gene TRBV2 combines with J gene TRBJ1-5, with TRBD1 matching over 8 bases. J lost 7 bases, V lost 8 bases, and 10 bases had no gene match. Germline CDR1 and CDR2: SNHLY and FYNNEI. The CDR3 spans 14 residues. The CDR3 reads CASGPDRGEQPQHF. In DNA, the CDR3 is TGTGCCAGCGGCCCAGACAGGGGAGAACAGCCCCAGCATTTT.

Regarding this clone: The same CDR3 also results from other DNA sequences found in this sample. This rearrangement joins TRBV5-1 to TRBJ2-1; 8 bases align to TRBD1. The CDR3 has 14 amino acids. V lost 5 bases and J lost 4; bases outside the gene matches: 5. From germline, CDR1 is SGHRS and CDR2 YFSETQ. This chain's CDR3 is CASSTGTGYNEQFF. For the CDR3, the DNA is TGCGCCAGCAGTACCGGGACAGGATACAATGAGCAGTTCTTC.

The CDR3 is CAWSVGAGPQPQHF. The CDR3 DNA sequence: TGTGCCTGGAGTGTAGGTGCCGGGCCTCAGCCCCAGCATTTT. The rearrangement links TRBV30 to TRBJ1-5, with D unresolved. V was trimmed by 0 bases and J by 6 bases, leaving 12 bases between them. The CDR3 is 14 amino acids. Germline CDR1 is GTSNPN and CDR2 is SVGIG (reference sequence).